Each of the 9 T cell receptor beta chains below was sequenced from the same sample in a study of T cell responses to AZD1222 COVID-19 vaccine. Clones were read by immunoSEQ multiplex PCR, and TCRdb kept only the in-frame ones, dropping some. Among some 66,000 clones listed, about nine tenths were seen once. Here the sequenced sample was peripheral blood, taken 28 days after the second AZD1222 dose. These receptors were obtained from an adult who received the AZD1222 COVID-19 vaccine.

This clone was detected a few times. This chain joins TRBV20-1 and TRBJ1-5, with D possibly being TRBD1 (5 bases). The V and J ends lost 6 bases and 9 bases respectively, with 12 bases between them. CDR1 is DFQATT and CDR2 is SNEGSKA in the germline V gene (reference sequence). The length of the CDR3 is 11 residues. CDR3 protein: CSATGPGPQHF. The CDR3 bases are TGCAGTGCCACAGGCCCCGGGCCCCAGCATTTT.

The chain is built from TRBV11-2 and TRBJ2-1; 7 bases match TRBD2. The CDR3 is made up of 15 amino acids. Trimming cost V 8 bases and J 0 bases; bases outside gene matches: 7. CDR1 SGHAT and CDR2 FQNNGV come from the germline V gene. The CDR3, as DNA: TGTGCCAGCCGCTCAGCGGGAAGCTCCTACAATGAGCAGTTCTTC. Its protein is CASRSAGSSYNEQFF. Complete variable domain (other parts from reference TRBV11-2 and TRBJ2-1): EAGVAQSPRYKIIEKRQSVAFWCNPISGHATLYWYQQILGQGPKLLIQFQNNGVVDDSQLPKDRFSAERLKGVDSTLKIQPAKLEDSAVYLCASRSAGSSYNEQFFGPGTRLTVL.

This clone was picked up a small number of times. The chain carries TRBV10-3 and TRBJ1-5; no clear D gene. This CDR3 region has 15 residues. The germline V gene encodes CDR1 ENHRY and CDR2 SYGVKD. The V and J ends lost 11 bases and 0 bases respectively, with 17 bases between them. CDR3 loop: CASNREPSSNQPQHF. The CDR3 region has the DNA TGTGCCTCGAACCGGGAACCCTCTAGCAATCAGCCCCAGCATTTT.

The V gene is TRBV5-1, the J gene TRBJ2-7; 10 bases fit TRBD2. The CDR3 runs to 13 residues. Germline V gives CDR1 SGHRS, CDR2 YFSETQ. V lost 6 bases to trimming and J lost 5 bases; unmatched junction nucleotides: 5. In nucleotides, the CDR3 is TGCGCCAGCAATGAGCGGGAGGGTCACGAGCAGTACTTC. Protein product: CASNEREGHEQYF.

The CDR3 sequence is CASSQLAGAEQYF. Written as DNA, the CDR3 is TGTGCCAGCAGCCAACTAGCGGGAGCCGAGCAGTACTTC. The V call is TRBV14, the J call TRBJ2-7, with 10 nucleotides matching TRBD2. Germline assignment: CDR1 SGHDN and CDR2 FVKESK. V shed 2 bases, J shed 6 bases, and the junction held 1 base outside the gene matches. The CDR3 runs to 13 residues. The whole variable domain, filled in from reference TRBV14 and TRBJ2-7, reads EAGVTQFPSHSVIEKGQTVTLRCDPISGHDNLYWYRRVMGKEIKFLLHFVKESKQDESGMPNNRFLAERTGGTYSTLKVQPAELEDSGVYFCASSQLAGAEQYFGPGTRLTVT.

The rearrangement links TRBV27 to TRBJ2-7, with 8 bases fitting TRBD2. CDR1 and CDR2 (germline): MNHEY, SMNVEV (reference sequence). J lost 2 bases, V lost 6 bases, and 9 bases had no gene match. The CDR3 covers 15 residues. Written as DNA, the CDR3 is TGTGCCAGCAGCAGCCGGGCGGGGGGTGCCTACGAGCAGTACTTC. It translates to CASSSRAGGAYEQYF.

The V call is TRBV4-3, the J call TRBJ1-4; no clear D. This CDR3 has 19 amino acids. The V gene's germline CDR1 is LGHNA and CDR2 YSLEER. V was shortened by 0 bases and J by 1 base, with 18 bases between the two germline ends. The CDR3 nucleotides read TGCGCCAGCAGCCAAGATCTTCTAAGGGTATTTGTAACTAATGAAAAACTGTTTTTT. Its protein product is CASSQDLLRVFVTNEKLFF.

J is TRBJ1-3 and V is TRBV6-1; a possible D gene is TRBD1 (5 bases). The CDR3 has 16 residues. In germline, CDR1 is MNHNS, CDR2 SASEGT. V was pared by 2 bases and J by 2 bases, with 13 bases between. The CDR3 DNA is TGTGCCAGCAGTGAACTCGCAGGGTTTCCTGGAAACACCATATATTTT. Protein product: CASSELAGFPGNTIYF.

This rearrangement joins TRBV7-2 to TRBJ2-3; 7 bases map to TRBD2. This CDR3 has 16 residues. Germline-derived CDR1 and CDR2 are SGHTA and FQGNSA. The V and J ends lost 1 base and 0 bases, in that order; junction bases with no gene match: 4. CDR3 nucleotides: TGTGCCAGCAGCTTAGAACCTAGCGGTAGCACAGATACGCAGTATTTT. Its protein is CASSLEPSGSTDTQYF. The entire variable domain, with the rest obtained from reference TRBV7-2 and TRBJ2-3, is as follows: GAGVSQSPSNKVTEKGKDVELRCDPISGHTALYWYRQSLGQGLEFLIYFQGNSAPDKSGLPSDRFSAERTGGSVSTLTIQRTQQEDSAVYLCASSLEPSGSTDTQYFGPGTRLTVL.